This TCR beta chain originates from a study of cytomegalovirus exposure and HLA in healthy donors. There are a few counts of this clone. The antigen remains undetermined. The PCR contained 60 Vbeta and 13 Jbeta primers. Per the study methods: Later, some 79 million unique TCR beta chains were counted in an analysis, and some 9.9 million of them were shared. Measured with immunoSEQ multiplex PCR; TCRdb has only the in-frame clones, and not every one. The DNA gave D and trimming, while V, J and clone size come from that table. The sample consists of about 170,000 clones, 60% to 85% of them appearing once. Germline V gives CDR1 SGDLS, CDR2 YYNGEE. V lost 0 bases, J lost 4 bases, and 8 bases lay in between. This CDR3 comprises 14 residues. General study results and limits: Most observed TCR sequences were rare, whereas some public TCRs were detected in many donors. Among TCR beta chains, those listed as cytomegalovirus-associated numbered around 180.

This receptor was obtained from a female donor in good health and CMV-seronegative. The V call is TRBV9, the J call TRBJ1-5, with D unclear. Sequencing used PBMCs. The CDR3 region is CASSVGAVNQPQHF. CDR3 nucleotides: TGTGCCAGCAGCGTAGGGGCAGTTAATCAGCCCCAGCATTTT.